This T cell receptor beta chain was recorded in a study of blood T cell repertoires in COVID-19. Measured with immunoSEQ multiplex PCR; TCRdb has only the in-frame clones, and not every one. The sample consists of about 120,000 clones, 80% to 85% of them appearing once. The receptor was derived from a woman aged 70-85 years with acute or convalescent COVID-19. The sample comprised peripheral blood.

CDR3 loop: CASSPGAGGRNEQFF. Written as DNA, the CDR3 is TGTGCCAGCAGTCCCGGGGCGGGAGGCCGCAATGAGCAGTTCTTC. The chain couples TRBV6-5 to TRBJ2-1; 8 nucleotides agree with TRBD2. Germline trimming cut 5 bases from V and 6 bases from J; bases unmatched to any gene: 9. CDR1 is MNHEY and CDR2 is SVGAGI in the germline V gene. The CDR3 covers 15 residues.